These 12 T cell receptor beta chains were sequenced from one sample in a study of T cells in Graves' hyperthyroidism and ophthalmopathy. There were TCR beta CDR3 regions amplified from RNA transcripts. TCR CDR3 underwent first-round RT-PCR with the HTBI primer set. TCRdb processed the multiplex PCR reads anew with MiXCR; each CDR3 protein has one entry. The repertoire includes 250,000 to 400,000 distinct CDR3 sequences, roughly an eighth of them detected once, and approximately 35% sits in the top ten. The sample taken for sequencing was blood. Receptors originate from a woman between 40 and 55 years old with Graves' ophthalmopathy.

This clonotype was detected many times. The chain combines TRBV28 with TRBJ2-3; 9 positions agree with TRBD2. Germline loops: CDR1 MDHEN, CDR2 SYDVKM. This CDR3 is built from 14 residues. The junction had 3 bases not matched to a gene; V was cut back by 5 bases and J by 3 bases. CDR3 nucleotide sequence: TGTGCCAGCAGTGTAGCGGGAGCAACAGATACGCAGTATTTT. Protein product: CASSVAGATDTQYF.

This clonotype appeared many times. The chain carries TRBV28 and TRBJ1-1; 7 bases match TRBD1. The CDR3 consists of 14 residues. V was pared by 7 bases and J by 2 bases, with 7 bases of the junction left unmatched. Germline V gives CDR1 MDHEN, CDR2 SYDVKM. CDR3 coding DNA: TGTGCCAGCAAGGAGGGGGCACGAAACACTGAAGCTTTCTTT. Translation gives CASKEGARNTEAFF.

This clonotype was picked up a small number of times. The V and J genes are TRBV2 and TRBJ2-4; 8 positions match TRBD1. Germline CDR1 is SNHLY and CDR2 is FYNNEI. The CDR3 extends over 16 amino acids. The ends lost 5 bases at V and 6 bases at J; junction bases unmatched: 12. The CDR3 region is CASSNPLRTGRNIQYF. The DNA of the CDR3 is TGTGCCAGCAGTAATCCGCTCCGGACAGGGAGAAACATTCAGTACTTC.

This clonotype came up many times. The chain uses TRBV10-2 and TRBJ2-7, with D possibly TRBD1 on 6 matching bases. CDR1 and CDR2 from the germline V gene are WSHSY and SAAADI. V was pared by 9 bases and J by 5 bases, with 14 bases between. This CDR3 is built from 12 residues. CDR3 amino acids: CASGTYGNEQYF. The CDR3, as DNA: TGCGCCAGTGGGACATACGGAAACGAGCAGTACTTC.

This clonotype was counted many times. The chain links TRBV27 to TRBJ2-7; D might be TRBD1 (7 bases). V lost 2 bases to trimming and J lost 8 bases, with 22 bases between them. CDR1 and CDR2 from the germline V gene are MNHEY and SMNVEV (reference sequence). The CDR3 consists of 16 residues. CDR3 sequence: CASSLRGLRGSGKQYF. The CDR3 DNA is TGTGCCAGCAGTTTAAGGGGGCTTCGGGGGAGTGGCAAGCAGTACTTC.

Ten or more counts support this clonotype. The rearrangement uses TRBV12-3 or TRBV12-4 and TRBJ1-5; TRBD1 aligns across 7 bases. Trimming cost V 5 bases and J 0 bases; bases outside gene matches: 4. The CDR3 consists of 15 residues. As DNA, the CDR3 is TGTGCCAGCAGTGGGGGACAGTATAGCAATCAGCCCCAGCATTTT. Residues: CASSGGQYSNQPQHF.

The rearrangement uses TRBV29-1 and TRBJ2-6; 7 bases line up with TRBD1. The CDR3 contains 14 residues. Germline CDR1 reads SQVTM; CDR2 reads ANQGSEA. The V and J ends lost 5 bases and 2 bases, in that order; junction bases with no gene match: 3. The CDR3 bases are TGCAGCGTTCCCACAGGGGCTGGGGCCAACGTCCTGACTTTC. As protein: CSVPTGAGANVLTF.

V gene TRBV20-1 combines with J gene TRBJ2-3; TRBD2 matches 7 bases. The CDR3 extends over 16 amino acids. The V gene's germline CDR1 is DFQATT and CDR2 SNEGSKA (reference sequence). The V and J ends lost 3 bases and 2 bases, in that order; junction bases with no gene match: 11. The CDR3 DNA reads TGCAGTGCTAGCCCCTCGGGAGCGGGATACACAGATACGCAGTATTTT. Translation: CSASPSGAGYTDTQYF.

This clonotype was observed many times. The J gene is TRBJ1-1, the V gene TRBV7-9; 8 bases are shared with TRBD1. Per germline, CDR1 SEHNR and CDR2 FQNEAQ (reference sequence). This CDR3 is built from 14 residues. Losses at the gene ends were 4 bases for V and 5 bases for J; bases not matched to a gene: 6. The CDR3 region is CASSSRTGRTEAFF. CDR3 nucleotides: TGTGCCAGCAGCTCAAGGACAGGGAGGACTGAAGCTTTCTTT.

The table lists this clonotype with many counts. The DNA for the CDR3 is TGTGCCAGCAGCTTCCTCTACGAGCAGTACTTC. Encoded protein: CASSFLYEQYF. The J gene is TRBJ2-7, the V gene TRBV7-9; D is ambiguous. The CDR3 is 11 amino acids. The germline V gene encodes CDR1 SEHNR and CDR2 FQNEAQ (reference sequence). The V and J ends lost 3 bases and 3 bases respectively, with 3 bases between them.

This chain links TRBV20-1 with TRBJ1-2; D is unclear. Germline CDR1 reads DFQATT; CDR2 reads SNEGSKA (reference sequence). V lost 1 base and J 3 bases, leaving 9 bases between the germline ends. This CDR3 spans 13 amino acids. The CDR3 loop is CSARVPQYYGYTF. The CDR3 region has the DNA TGCAGTGCTAGAGTCCCACAGTACTATGGCTACACCTTC.

As concerns this clonotype: A much larger clone lies a single base off, so this may be a read error. The rearrangement uses TRBV11-2 and TRBJ1-2; D possibly corresponds to TRBD1 (6 bases). CDR1 is SGHAT, CDR2 FQNNGV, per germline. This CDR3 comprises 13 residues. The CDR3 DNA reads as TGTGCCAGCGGACTGGGGACACGCTATGACTACACCTTC. This translates into CASGLGTRYDYTF.